The clone carrying this T cell receptor (beta chain) was detected a few times. TCRdb independently ran MiXCR on the 5' RACE reads; one entry per CDR3 protein. Among some 500,000 distinct CDR3 sequences, about 14% were seen once, and the ten largest hold around an eighth. This entry belongs to a study of T cells after yellow fever vaccination. The ends lost 6 bases at V and 3 bases at J; junction bases unmatched: 5. CDR1 and CDR2 from the germline V gene are SNHLY and FYNNEI. The CDR3 spans 15 residues. The chain combines TRBV2 with TRBJ2-6; 7 nucleotides line up with TRBD1. The sequence came from a man aged 30 to 45 who received the YFV17D yellow fever vaccine. The sample in question was PBMCs, obtained on the day of the yellow fever booster vaccination. CDR3 DNA: TGTGCCAGCAGCCCAAACAGGGGTGGGGCCAACGTCCTGACTTTC. Its protein product is CASSPNRGGANVLTF.